This T cell receptor beta chain was found in a study of lymphopenia after photon versus proton radiotherapy. The study, taken as a whole, reports: Relative stability marked proton patients; photon patients lost diversity and naive cells.

V gave up 3 bases and J gave up 0 bases, with 11 bases separating them. Germline V gene lookup returns CDR1 MDHEN and CDR2 SYDVKM. This CDR3 comprises 15 residues. TCRdb's table, derived via immunoSEQ multiplex PCR, lists solely in-frame clones and lacks some. The sample carries 160,000 or so clones, 75% to 90% recorded once. Comments on this clone: The antigen remains undetermined.

The source material was peripheral blood, sampled from a patient treated with photon-based radiotherapy. This chain connects TRBV28 to TRBJ1-1; D gene uncertain. This TCR was sampled from a man aged 45-65 years with gastric cancer. The CDR3, as DNA: TGTGCCAGCAGTTTCCCTGGGCCCATGAACACTGAAGCTTTCTTT. Translated: CASSFPGPMNTEAFF.